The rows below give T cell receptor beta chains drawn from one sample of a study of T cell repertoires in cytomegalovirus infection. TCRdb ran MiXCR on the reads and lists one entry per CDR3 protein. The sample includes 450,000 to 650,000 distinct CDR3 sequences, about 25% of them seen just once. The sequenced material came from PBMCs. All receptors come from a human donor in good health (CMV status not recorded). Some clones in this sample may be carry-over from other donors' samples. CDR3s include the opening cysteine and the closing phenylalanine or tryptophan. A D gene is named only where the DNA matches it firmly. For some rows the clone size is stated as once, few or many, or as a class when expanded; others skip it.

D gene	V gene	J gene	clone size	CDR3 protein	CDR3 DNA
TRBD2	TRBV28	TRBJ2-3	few	CASGLAGDISDTQYF	TGTGCCTCCGGACTAGCGGGAGATATTTCAGATACGCAGTATTTT
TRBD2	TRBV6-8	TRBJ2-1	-	CASRPLTSGRAHEQFF	TGTGCCAGCAGACCTCTGACTAGCGGGAGGGCCCATGAGCAGTTCTTC
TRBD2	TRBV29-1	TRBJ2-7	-	CSAVRTSGSYEQYF	TGCAGCGCGGTCCGAACTAGCGGGAGCTACGAGCAGTACTTC
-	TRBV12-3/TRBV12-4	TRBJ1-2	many	CASSLVSGNGYTF	TGTGCCAGCAGTTTAGTAAGCGGGAATGGCTACACCTTC
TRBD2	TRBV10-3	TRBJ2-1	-	CAISGRPGGEGHNEQFF	TGTGCCATCAGTGGCCGACCGGGCGGGGAGGGACACAATGAGCAGTTCTTC
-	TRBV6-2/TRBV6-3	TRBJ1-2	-	CASSYPAERRGYTF	TGTGCCAGCAGTTACCCCGCGGAACGTAGAGGCTACACCTTC
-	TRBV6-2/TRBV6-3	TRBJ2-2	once	CASRERQENTGELFF	TGTGCCAGCAGGGAGAGGCAGGAGAACACCGGGGAGCTGTTTTTT
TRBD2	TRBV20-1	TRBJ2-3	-	CSALAGRTDTQYF	TGCAGTGCTTTAGCGGGACGCACAGATACGCAGTATTTT
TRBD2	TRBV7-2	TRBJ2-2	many	CASSLGTSVGTGELFF	TGTGCCAGCAGCTTAGGGACTAGCGTCGGCACCGGGGAGCTGTTTTTT
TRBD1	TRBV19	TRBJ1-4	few	CASSINTGGSNEKLFF	TGTGCCAGTAGTATCAATACAGGGGGGTCTAATGAAAAACTGTTTTTT
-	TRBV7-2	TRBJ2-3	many	CASSLGGGRSTDTQYF	TGTGCCAGCAGCTTAGGGGGTGGAAGGAGCACAGATACGCAGTATTTT
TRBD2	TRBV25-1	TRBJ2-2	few	CASRRGAGGGTGELFF	TGTGCCAGCAGAAGGGGGGCGGGAGGAGGCACCGGGGAGCTGTTTTTT
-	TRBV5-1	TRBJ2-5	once	CASSPSWGAPQETQYF	TGCGCCAGCAGCCCCAGTTGGGGGGCGCCCCAGGAGACCCAGTACTTC
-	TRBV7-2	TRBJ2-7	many	CASRGLPHEQYF	TGTGCCAGCCGAGGGTTACCCCACGAGCAGTACTTC
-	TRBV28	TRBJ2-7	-	CASSYAGPSTEQYF	TGTGCCAGCAGTTATGCAGGGCCGAGTACGGAGCAGTACTTC
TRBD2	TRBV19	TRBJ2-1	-	CASRRPTSGRNEQFF	TGTGCCAGTAGGCGGCCGACTAGCGGTCGCAATGAGCAGTTCTTC
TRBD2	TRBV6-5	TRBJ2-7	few	CASSYSVLGGREQYF	TGTGCCAGCAGTTACTCGGTACTGGGAGGGCGGGAGCAGTACTTC
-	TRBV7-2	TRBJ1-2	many	CASTYNLGGAGYGYTF	TGTGCCAGCACCTACAATCTCGGGGGCGCGGGCTATGGCTACACCTTC
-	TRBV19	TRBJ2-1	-	CASSMIGTTNEQFF	TGTGCCAGTAGTATGATAGGGACCACCAATGAGCAGTTCTTC
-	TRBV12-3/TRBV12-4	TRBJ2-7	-	CASRPPGLSSYEQYF	TGTGCCAGCAGGCCTCCGGGGCTCAGCTCCTACGAGCAGTACTTC
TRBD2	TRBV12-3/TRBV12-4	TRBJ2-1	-	CASSLVAGGVDEQFF	TGTGCCAGCAGTTTGGTGGCGGGAGGAGTGGATGAGCAGTTCTTC
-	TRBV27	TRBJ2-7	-	CASSLTQGTYEQYF	TGTGCCAGCAGTTTAACGCAGGGTACCTACGAGCAGTACTTC
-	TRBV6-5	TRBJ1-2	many	CASSYSPNDISPGANYGYTF	TGTGCCAGCAGTTATTCCCCGAATGACATTTCCCCTGGGGCTAACTATGGCTACACCTTC
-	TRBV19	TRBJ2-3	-	CASSIGGTVFGVSPDTQYF	TGTGCCAGTAGTATAGGCGGGACAGTCTTTGGAGTCTCCCCAGATACGCAGTATTTT
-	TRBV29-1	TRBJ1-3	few	CSVEDRAAGNTIYF	TGCAGCGTTGAAGACAGGGCTGCTGGAAACACCATATATTTT
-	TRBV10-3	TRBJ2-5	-	CAISESGGPGSRETQYF	TGTGCCATCAGTGAGTCAGGTGGGCCAGGGTCGCGGGAGACCCAGTACTTC
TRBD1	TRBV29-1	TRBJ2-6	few	CSVEVRDREVTAGANVLTF	TGCAGCGTTGAAGTCCGGGACAGGGAAGTTACAGCTGGGGCCAACGTCCTGACTTTC
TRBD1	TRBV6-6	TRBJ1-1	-	CASSDRGSTEAFF	TGTGCCAGCAGTGACAGGGGATCCACTGAAGCTTTCTTT
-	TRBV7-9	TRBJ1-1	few	CASSPAADRGAFF	TGTGCCAGCAGCCCTGCCGCCGATCGGGGGGCTTTCTTT
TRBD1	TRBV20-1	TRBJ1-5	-	CSAPMGQGGAQPQHF	TGCAGTGCCCCCATGGGGCAGGGGGGAGCTCAGCCCCAGCATTTT
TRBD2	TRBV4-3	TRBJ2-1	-	CASSQDRLAGGREQFF	TGCGCCAGCAGCCAAGATCGGCTAGCGGGAGGGCGTGAGCAGTTCTTC
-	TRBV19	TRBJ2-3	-	CASSMGAIRPGGTDTQYF	TGTGCCAGTAGTATGGGGGCCATCCGACCGGGGGGCACAGATACGCAGTATTTT
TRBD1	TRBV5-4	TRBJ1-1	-	CASSLGQGGLTEAFF	TGTGCCAGCAGCTTGGGACAGGGGGGCCTCACTGAAGCTTTCTTT